This T cell receptor beta chain was found in a study of T-cell memory formation after mild COVID-19. Study-level background: Largely donor-specific sequence clusters came from a couple of donors.

Sample barcodes and UMIs were carried by the TCR alpha and TCR beta cDNA libraries that 5'RACE generated with constant-segment primers. TCRdb independently ran MiXCR on the 5' RACE reads; one entry per CDR3 protein. The sample yields fewer than 500,000 distinct CDR3 sequences, 25% seen once. A note on this clonotype: Its antigen is as yet unknown.

Study outcomes and limitations: Several responding clones turned up in pre-infection memory, indicating that cross-reactive memory may have taken part. Most CD4+ clones that shrank were in CM and EM, while CD8+ ones turned up in EMRA.

This CDR3 comprises 15 residues. Germline loops: CDR1 SGHNT, CDR2 YYREEE (reference sequence). V trimming: 0 bases; J trimming: 2 bases; junction bases outside the gene matches: 5. The sequence was collected from an adult woman who had mild COVID-19 (a few samples of this study predate the infection). Cell type and time point are not known. J is TRBJ2-7 and V is TRBV5-4; 7 bases match TRBD1. The sequencing sample was made of PBMCs or a T cell subset sorted from them (not recorded which). The CDR3 nucleotides read TGTGCCAGCAGCTTGGAAGACAGGGACCCCTACGAGCAGTACTTC. Its translation: CASSLEDRDPYEQYF.